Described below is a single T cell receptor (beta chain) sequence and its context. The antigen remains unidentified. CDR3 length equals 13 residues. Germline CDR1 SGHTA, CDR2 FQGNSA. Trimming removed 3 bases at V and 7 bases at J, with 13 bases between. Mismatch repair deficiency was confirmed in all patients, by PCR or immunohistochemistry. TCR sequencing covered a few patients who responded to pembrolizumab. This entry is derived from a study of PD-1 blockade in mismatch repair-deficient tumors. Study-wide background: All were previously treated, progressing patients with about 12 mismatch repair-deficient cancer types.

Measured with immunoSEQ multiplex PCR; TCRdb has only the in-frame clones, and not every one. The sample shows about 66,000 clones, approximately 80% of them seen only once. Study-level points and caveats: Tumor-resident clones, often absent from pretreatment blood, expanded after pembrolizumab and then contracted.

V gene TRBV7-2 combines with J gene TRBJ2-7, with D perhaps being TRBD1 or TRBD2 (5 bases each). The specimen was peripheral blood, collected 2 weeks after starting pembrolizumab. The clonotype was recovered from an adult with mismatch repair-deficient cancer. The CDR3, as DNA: TGTGCCAGCAGCTTGAGAGGGGAAAGGGAGCAGTACTTC. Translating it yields CASSLRGEREQYF.